The present entry profiles one T cell receptor beta chain with its context. The antigen is not known. This specimen belongs to a study of blood T cells in healthy people across ages. Primers used in a second PCR of about 6 to 11 cycles were a sample-barcoded 5' primer and a J-beta primer mix. TCRdb ran MiXCR on the 5' RACE reads and lists one entry per CDR3 protein. This table has approximately 830,000 distinct CDR3 sequences, around 68% appearing once. The CDR3 runs to 20 residues. Every donor contributed ten milliliters of peripheral blood by blood draw. Each sample had at least 6 million PBMCs isolated. Study results and limitations: No conclusive comparison of naive versus antigen-experienced cells was possible with unsorted PBMCs. Among T cells, TCR beta diversity per million cells dropped roughly linearly as age rose.

J is TRBJ2-6 and V is TRBV21-1; the DNA was not compared with TRBD1, the D call given in the table. TRBV21-1 is deemed a pseudogene. This receptor was taken from a man aged 30 to 39 in good health. The source material was blood. CDR3 sequence reads: CASSPLRRRQIPSGANVLTF. The DNA of the CDR3 is TGTGCCAGCAGCCCCCTTCGACGTCGACAGATCCCCTCTGGGGCCAACGTCCTGACTTTC.